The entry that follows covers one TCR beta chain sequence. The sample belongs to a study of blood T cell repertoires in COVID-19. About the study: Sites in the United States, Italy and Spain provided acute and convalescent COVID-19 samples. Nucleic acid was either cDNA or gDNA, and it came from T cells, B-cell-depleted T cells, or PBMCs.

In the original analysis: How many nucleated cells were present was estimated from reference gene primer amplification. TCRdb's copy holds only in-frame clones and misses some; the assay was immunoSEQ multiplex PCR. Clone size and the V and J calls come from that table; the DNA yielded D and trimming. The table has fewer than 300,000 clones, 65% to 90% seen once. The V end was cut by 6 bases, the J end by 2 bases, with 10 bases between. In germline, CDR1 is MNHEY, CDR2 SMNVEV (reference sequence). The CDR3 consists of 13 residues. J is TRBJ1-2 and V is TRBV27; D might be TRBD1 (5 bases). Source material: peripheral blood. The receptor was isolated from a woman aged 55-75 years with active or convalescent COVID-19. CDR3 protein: CASSVSGNYGYTF. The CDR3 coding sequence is TGTGCCAGCAGCGTATCAGGGAACTATGGCTACACCTTC.